The 5 T cell receptor beta chains presented below share a single source sample, sequenced in a study of patients and donors after allogeneic stem cell transplantation. In TCRdb, the RT-PCR reads were re-called with MiXCR into one record per CDR3 protein. The repertoire holds about a million distinct CDR3 sequences, with approximately 18% as singletons. Sequenced sample: blood, either unsorted or a sorted T cell fraction (not recorded which). These receptors were taken from a human donor who was either an allogeneic HSCT recipient or a stem cell or donor lymphocyte infusion donor (not recorded which). It is not recorded whose cells these are; they may come from a transplant donor.

The CDR3 region has the DNA TGTGCCAGCAGCTTATTTTATGCCGGGGAGCTGTTTTTT. It is translated as CASSLFYAGELFF. The chain couples TRBV7-9 to TRBJ2-2, with D hard to call. Trimming took 2 bases from V and 6 from J, leaving 7 bases between them. The V gene's germline CDR1 is SEHNR and CDR2 FQNEAQ (reference sequence). The CDR3 loop spans 13 amino acids.

This clonotype came up a few times. The chain employs TRBV12-3 or TRBV12-4 and TRBJ1-5, with 9 bases matching TRBD1. V shed 3 bases, J shed 6 bases, and the junction held 6 bases outside the gene matches. There are 15 residues in the CDR3. CDR3 nucleotide sequence: TGTGCCAGCAGTTTGGCGACAGGGGGGACTCAGCCCCAGCATTTT. Protein product: CASSLATGGTQPQHF.

A few counts support this clonotype. The rearrangement links TRBV7-2 to TRBJ1-2, with TRBD1 identical over 9 bases. With 5 bases clipped from V and 4 bases from J, the junction kept 8 bases outside the gene matches. The CDR3 covers 15 residues. Germline V CDR1 and CDR2: SGHTA, FQGNSA. This CDR3 is CASSQGQGGVYGYTF. CDR3 nucleotides: TGTGCCAGCAGCCAGGGACAGGGAGGCGTCTATGGCTACACCTTC.

The V call is TRBV6-1, the J call TRBJ2-7; TRBD2 is a possible D gene (6 bases). The CDR3 is 14 amino acids. The ends were cut back, 7 bases at V and 1 base at J, with 14 bases in the middle. Germline-derived CDR1 and CDR2 are MNHNS and SASEGT. In DNA form, the CDR3 reads TGTGCCAGCACTGGGGGAGGCGGATCCTACGAGCAGTACTTC. Protein: CASTGGGGSYEQYF.

V is TRBV6-5 and J is TRBJ1-6; D remains unclear. CDR3 length: 13 amino acids. CDR1 is MNHEY, CDR2 SVGAGI, per germline. Trimming took 2 bases from V and 14 from J, leaving 13 bases between them. CDR3: CASSYTGPLALHF. The CDR3 DNA sequence: TGTGCCAGCAGTTACACCGGACCACTGGCCCTCCACTTT.